One sample yielded the 10 T cell receptor beta chains listed below, sequenced in a study of tumor-infiltrating lymphocytes in primary liver carcinoma. Blood RNA was derived from unsorted whole blood, and germline DNA was extracted too. A constant-region primer primed TCR beta cDNA synthesis from roughly 500 ng of total RNA. Libraries covering TCR beta were generated through three nested multiplex PCR rounds (using a slightly modified ARM-PCR). TRBV1-TRBV30 forward and Cbeta reverse primers drove the first two roughly 10-cycle rounds. TCRdb independently ran MiXCR on the multiplex PCR reads; one entry per CDR3 protein. Of 310,000 or so distinct CDR3 sequences in the sample, less than 65% were seen once. Sequencing was carried out using peripheral blood. All receptors come from a man between 40 and 49 years old with primary liver carcinoma and hepatitis B virus infection.

With regard to this clonotype: A clone one base away is much larger, so this may be a read error. CDR3 sequence reads: CAMREFSNEQFF. The CDR3 DNA follows: TGTGCCATGCGGGAGTTTTCCAATGAGCAGTTCTTC. V and J are TRBV6-2 or TRBV6-3 and TRBJ2-1, with 7 bases aligning to TRBD2. Trimming at V came to 10 bases and at J to 6 bases, leaving 6 bases not matched to a gene. Germline loops: CDR1 MNHEY, CDR2 SVGEGT. The CDR3 is 12 amino acids.

A remark on this clonotype: A much larger clone is a single base away; this may be a read error. The chain recombines TRBV10-3 with TRBJ2-1; 11 nucleotides agree with TRBD2. The CDR3 is 15 residues long. CDR1 is ENHRY, CDR2 SYGVKD, per germline. The CDR3 loop reads CAISDGTSGSHEQLF. Written as DNA, the CDR3 is TGTGCCATCAGTGATGGTACTAGCGGGAGCCACGAGCAGCTCTTC.

A remark on this clonotype: Mismatch with germline at one junction end may stem from a read error. The V gene is TRBV4-1, the J gene TRBJ2-3; D remains ambiguous. CDR3 length: 15 residues. CDR1 and CDR2 (germline): MGHRA, YSYEKL. CDR3 DNA sequence: TGCGCCAGCGGCCAACTAAGGACGGCGGCAGATACGCAGTATTTT. Amino acid sequence: CASGQLRTAADTQYF.

This chain links TRBV10-3 with TRBJ2-5, with 15 nucleotides matching TRBD2. Germline V gene data show CDR1 as ENHRY and CDR2 as SYGVKD. This CDR3 has 17 residues. After removal of 6 bases from V and 2 bases from J, the junction contained 7 bases not matched to a gene. CDR3 sequence: CAISQGTSGGIQETQYF. The CDR3 nucleotides are TGTGCCATCAGCCAAGGGACTAGCGGGGGGATACAAGAGACCCAGTACTTC.

This clonotype has at least ten counts. The rearrangement links TRBV12-3 or TRBV12-4 to TRBJ2-7; D may be TRBD1 (6 bases). With 5 bases removed from V and 3 bases from J, the gap between germline ends came to 11 bases. The CDR3 is made up of 13 amino acids. This CDR3 is CASSPLQGYEQYF. The CDR3 DNA follows: TGTGCCAGCAGTCCACTACAGGGCTACGAGCAGTACTTC.

The rearrangement uses TRBV28 and TRBJ1-2; D is ambiguous. The CDR3 has 14 residues. Trimming removed 5 bases from V and 3 bases from J, with 13 bases in between. Germline CDR1 reads MDHEN; CDR2 reads SYDVKM. The CDR3 DNA reads TGTGCCAGCAGTCCAGATGTACAGCACTATGGCTACACCTTC. This sequence encodes CASSPDVQHYGYTF.

The chain uses TRBV18 and TRBJ2-5; D remains unclear. Trimming shortened V by 7 bases and J by 3 bases, and 6 bases separated the two germline ends. Germline CDR1 and CDR2: KGHSH and LQKENI. The CDR3 totals 11 residues. The DNA for the CDR3 is TGTGCCAGCTACGAAGAAGAGACCCAGTACTTC. Residues: CASYEEETQYF.

On this clonotype: A much bigger clone sits one base away, suggesting this may be a read error. The chain carries TRBV14 and TRBJ1-2; TRBD1 agrees at 7 bases. This CDR3 has 13 residues. Germline V gives CDR1 SGHDN, CDR2 FVKESK. CDR3 sequence reads: CASRPGTDYGSTF. As DNA, the CDR3 is TGTGCCAGCAGGCCGGGGACAGACTATGGCTCCACCTTC.

On this clonotype: At one boundary the junction diverges from the germline segment, which might be a read error. The chain has TRBV11-1 and TRBJ2-3; 14 positions agree with TRBD2. The germline gives CDR1 SGHAT, CDR2 FQDESV (reference sequence). This CDR3 comprises 16 residues. The chain's CDR3 is CTSSLSGLAGADTQYF. The CDR3 DNA is TGTACCAGCAGCCTCTCGGGACTAGCGGGAGCAGATACTCAGTATTTT.

Details on this clonotype: With a much larger clone just one base away, this may be a read error. The genes are TRBV12-3 or TRBV12-4 and TRBJ2-4; 11 nucleotides match TRBD2. The CDR3 contains 17 residues. After removal of 6 bases from V and 5 bases from J, the junction contained 12 bases not matched to a gene. CDR3 amino acids: CASSQVVAGGEENIQYF. In DNA, the CDR3 is TGTGCCAGCAGCCAAGTGGTAGCGGGAGGGGAAGAAAACATTCAGTACTTC.